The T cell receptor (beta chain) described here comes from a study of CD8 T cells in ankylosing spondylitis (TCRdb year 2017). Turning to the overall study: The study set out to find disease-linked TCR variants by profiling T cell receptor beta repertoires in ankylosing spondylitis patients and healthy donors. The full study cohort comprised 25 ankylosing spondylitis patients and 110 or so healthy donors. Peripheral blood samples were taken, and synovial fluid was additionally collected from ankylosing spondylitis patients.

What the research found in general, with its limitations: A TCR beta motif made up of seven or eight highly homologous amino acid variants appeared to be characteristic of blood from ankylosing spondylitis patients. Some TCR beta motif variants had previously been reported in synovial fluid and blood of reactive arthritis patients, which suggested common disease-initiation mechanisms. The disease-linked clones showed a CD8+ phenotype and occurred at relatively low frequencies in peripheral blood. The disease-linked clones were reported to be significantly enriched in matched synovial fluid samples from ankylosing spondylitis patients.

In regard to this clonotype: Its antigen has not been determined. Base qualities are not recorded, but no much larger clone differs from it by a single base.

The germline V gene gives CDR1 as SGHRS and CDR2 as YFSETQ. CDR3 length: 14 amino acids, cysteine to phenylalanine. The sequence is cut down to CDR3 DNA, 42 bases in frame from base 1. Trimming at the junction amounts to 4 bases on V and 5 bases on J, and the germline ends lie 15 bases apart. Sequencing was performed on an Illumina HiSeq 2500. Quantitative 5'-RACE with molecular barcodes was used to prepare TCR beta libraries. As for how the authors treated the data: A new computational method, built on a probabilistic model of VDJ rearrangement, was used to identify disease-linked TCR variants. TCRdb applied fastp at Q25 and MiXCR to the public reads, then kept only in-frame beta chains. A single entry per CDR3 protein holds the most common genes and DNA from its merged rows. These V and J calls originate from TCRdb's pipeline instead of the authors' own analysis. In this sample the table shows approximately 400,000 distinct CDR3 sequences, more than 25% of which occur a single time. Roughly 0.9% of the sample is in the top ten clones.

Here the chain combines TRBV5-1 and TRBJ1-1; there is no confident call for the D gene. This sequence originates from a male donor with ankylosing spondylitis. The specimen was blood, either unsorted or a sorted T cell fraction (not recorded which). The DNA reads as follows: TGCGCCAGCAGCGACGACCCTCTTCCTACTGAAGCTTTCTTT. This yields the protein CASSDDPLPTEAFF. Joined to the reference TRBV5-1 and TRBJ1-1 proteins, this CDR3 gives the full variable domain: KAGVTQTPRYLIKTRGQQVTLSCSPISGHRSVSWYQQTPGQGLQFLFEYFSETQRNKGNFPGRFSGRQFSNSRSEMNVSTLELGDSALYLCASSDDPLPTEAFFGQGTRLTVV.